This TCR beta chain was found in a study of tumor and adjacent non-tumor tissue in lung cancer (dated by TCRdb to between 2018 and 2020). Turning to the overall study: By cancer type, the cohort comprised approximately 12 adenocarcinoma patients, 2 squamous cell carcinoma patients and 1 small cell lung cancer patient. The roughly 15 enrolled patients, of whom some ten were men and 5 were women, were aged roughly 30 to 85 years and were diagnosed with TNM stage I to III disease. Sequencing produced about 130 million productive TCRbeta reads in total, an average of about 4 million reads per sample. Using bulk TCRbeta repertoires from approximately 15 lung cancer patients, the study set lung tumor tissue side by side with matched distant non-tumor lung tissue. TCRbeta CDR3 sequencing was performed on around 30 paired specimens, with one tumor sample and one normal lung sample collected per patient. What the research found in general, with its limitations: TCR diversity was significantly higher in younger patients, and higher tumor TCR diversity was associated with shorter overall and disease-free survival. The cohort had only about 14 patients, and the authors noted that larger samples and more detailed clinical data are needed. The sequencing platform is not named in the methods, and unique molecular identifiers are not mentioned. Peripheral blood was not sequenced, so blood TCRbeta repertoires were not examined in the lung cancer patients of the study. Significantly higher TCR diversity (inverse Simpson) was observed in tumor tissue than in normal lung tissue (around 450 vs 160, P = 0.0075, Mann-Whitney U test). The top 100 clones made up a significantly larger cumulative share of the repertoire in normal lung than in tumor tissue.

RNA was extracted from bulk unsorted tissue and checked for quality with a NanoDrop ND-1000 and an Agilent 2100. Distant non-tumor tissue taken more than 3 cm from the tumor edge was used as the normal lung sample. The donors were newly diagnosed lung cancer patients admitted for thoracic surgery in China from August to November 2014 who had not received prior chemotherapy. The study excluded patients who had received radiotherapy or chemotherapy before or who had another cancer at the same time. Surgical tissue pieces of roughly 1-2.2 cm3 were preserved in RNAlater solution and were kept at -80 degrees C until use. The CDR3 goes from the cysteine to the phenylalanine over 16 residues. Only CDR3 DNA is held: 48 bases, read in frame from base 1. CDR1 and CDR2 are drawn from the germline V gene: SGHNT, YENEEA. Preparation of the library involved multiplex PCR. TCRdb records Illumina HiSeq 2500 as the sequencer. TCRbeta libraries were constructed through three rounds of nested PCR with primers (Table S4) according to protocols adapted from ARM-PCR. PCR products of 200-500 bp were gel-excised and purified with the QIAquick gel extraction kit before sequencing. The original pipeline was this. Trimmomatic was used to clean the reads, FLASH was used to merge the reads into complete CDR3 sequences, and MiTCR was used to assign the reads to V(D)J germline segments. Clonal diversity was calculated as the inverse Simpson's index using VDJtools. Productive reads were defined as in-frame sequences without a premature stop codon. TCRdb reprocessing: public reads trimmed at Q25 with fastp, clones called with MiXCR, in-frame beta chains kept. Duplicate CDR3 protein sequences are folded into a single record with the most common DNA and genes. The V and J calls, along with clone size, are taken from TCRdb and not from the paper's own processing. Present in this sample are 60,000 to 85,000 distinct CDR3 sequences, less than 85% of which were seen just once. The ten biggest clones cover approximately 40% of the sample.

About this clonotype: Which antigen it targets is not known. The junction differs from germline at one of its ends, possibly a read error.

The V and J segments used are TRBV11-3 and TRBJ1-1, and 7 junction bases match TRBD1. The receptor comes from a man between 65 and 80 years old with non-small cell lung cancer. Specimen: distant non-tumor lung tissue. The DNA sequence is TGTGCAAGCAGCTTACGGGACAGTACCCCGAATACTGAAGTTTTCTTT. It translates as CASSLRDSTPNTEVFF.